The sequence of this TCR beta chain was determined in a study of Graves' ophthalmopathy and Graves' hyperthyroidism (dated by TCRdb to between 2017 and 2018). Broadly, across the study: Peripheral blood samples were taken at the time of initial diagnosis, before any treatment was given. Following sample collection, hyperthyroidism patients were given methimazole at a starting dose of 30 mg daily, and ophthalmopathy patients were given high-dose intravenous methylprednisolone. To tell Graves' ophthalmopathy apart from Graves' hyperthyroidism, and to predict which patients would progress to ophthalmopathy, the study relied on TCR beta repertoire signatures. A discovery set of about a hundred patients (under 45 ophthalmopathy, 60 or so stable hyperthyroidism) was enrolled to explore V-J signatures distinguishing ophthalmopathy from hyperthyroidism. In five to seven hyperthyroidism patients, the T-cell repertoire of thyroid tissue was compared with the T-cell repertoire of blood. The 100 or so discovery patients were randomly split 7:3 into training and test sets. In total, under 150 blood samples were TCR-sequenced: roughly 45 ophthalmopathy, roughly 77 hyperthyroidism and approximately 17 hyperthyroidism-to-ophthalmopathy patients. An independent validation cohort was composed of some 19 hyperthyroidism patients and 17 patients who later progressed from hyperthyroidism to ophthalmopathy.

What the authors observed across the whole study: In validation, the model predicted ophthalmopathy progression with 70.59% sensitivity and roughly 72% specificity; around twelve predicted patients were CT-confirmed with GO in a median of approximately 6.5 months. Sample size was not statistically predetermined, and group allocation was not concealed from the investigators. Ophthalmopathy was separated from stable hyperthyroidism by the 13-signature model with more than 85% sensitivity and about 81% specificity in cross-validation and with 80%/75% in the test set. Most expanded thyroid clonotypes with a frequency above 0.001 also appeared in blood, which suggests that blood repertoires may reflect the immune response in the thyroid.

Hyperthyroidism was defined as stable when no progression to ophthalmopathy occurred within 18 months of follow-up. Hyperthyroidism patients were newly diagnosed, with disease duration under 2 months, and aged 18 to 65 years. Patients were excluded if they had other autoimmune diseases, uncontrolled infections, pregnancy or lactation. Clinical symptoms, serum thyroxine, TRAb, thyroid ultrasound and orbital computed tomography were used for diagnosis. PBMCs were isolated from about 10 ml of fresh peripheral blood by Ficoll-Paque density gradient centrifugation. Total RNA was extracted with Trizol reagent and quality-checked on an Agilent 2100 Bioanalyzer. TCR beta CDR3 regions were amplified from RNA transcripts for repertoire sequencing. HTBI primers and the Qiagen OneStep RT-PCR kit were used in a first-round RT-PCR, which was followed by a second-round multiplex PCR, size selection and purification. Sequencing of the libraries was carried out on an Illumina HiSeq2000 in paired-end mode with 100 bp reads. As for the original processing: SOAPnuke was used to process the reads, throwing out any read that had adapters, had uncalled bases, had a mean Phred below 15, or lacked an exact constant-primer or identifier match. High-quality paired reads were merged with COPE v1.2.5. Each unique nucleotide sequence was treated as a clonotype, and MiTCR v1.1 was used to align the clonotypes to the IMGT TRB V, D and J references. The analysis was limited to V-J combinations with a frequency above 0.0001, which together covered more than 99% of repertoires. For each V-J combination, a TCR clonal expansion and chaos score was defined as F50 clonal expansion divided by the chaos observed in the TCRdist matrix. Welch's t-statistics and random forest were used to reduce features to some 13 V-J combinations, which were fed into a naive Bayes classifier. Thyroid-blood repertoire similarity was quantified with the Morisita-Horn index. TCRdb redid the processing of the public reads, applying fastp at Q25 and MiXCR, and retained in-frame beta chains. Each record represents a unique CDR3 protein, reported with the most common genes and DNA among its rows. The V and J calls, along with clone size, are taken from TCRdb and not from the paper's own processing. Across this sample there are approximately 410,000 distinct CDR3 sequences, with 15% seen only once. Clones ranked in the top ten supply approximately 7% of the sample.

Regarding this clonotype: Its binding antigen is unknown. Base qualities are not recorded, but no much larger clone differs from it by a single base.

What was sequenced was peripheral blood. This TCR came from a woman between 18 and 29 years old with stable Graves' hyperthyroidism. Donor details come from another sample of the same person, matched by shared clones.

The base sequence is TGTGCCAGCAGCCAAGGGATGGGCATTAGCAATCAGCCCCAGCATTTT. Translated, this gives CASSQGMGISNQPQHF. The receptor chain draws on TRBV3-1 and TRBJ1-5, with no confidently assigned D gene. CDR1 and CDR2, looked up from the germline V gene (reference sequence), are LGHDT and YNNKEL. At the junction V is shortened by 1 base and J by 0 bases, with 10 bases in between. The CDR3, cysteine through phenylalanine, is 16 amino acids long. Only the CDR3 DNA stays, 48 bases, in frame from base 1. When the CDR3 is completed using the reference TRBV3-1 and TRBJ1-5 genes on either side, the full variable domain is DTAVSQTPKYLVTQMGNDKSIKCEQNLGHDTMYWYKQDSKKFLKIMFSYNNKELIINETVPNRFSPKSPDKAHLNLHINSLELGDSAVYFCASSQGMGISNQPQHFGDGTRLSIL.